This T cell receptor beta chain was observed in a study of metastatic and nonmetastatic thyroid tumors. The germline V gene has CDR1 MNHEY and CDR2 SMNVEV (reference sequence). The ends lost 6 bases at V and 9 bases at J; junction bases unmatched: 9. The CDR3 runs 14 residues. TCRdb used MiXCR to call clones anew from the PCR reads. The data show approximately 41,000 clones, with more than 20% seen just once and about 15% held by the top ten. Patients were all untreated before their thyroid surgery. This clone has a count of ten or more. The clonotype comes from a female donor with papillary thyroid cancer or a benign thyroid nodule (not recorded which). Some clones in this sample may be carry-over from other donors' samples. Sequenced input: tumor tissue. This chain connects TRBV27 to TRBJ2-1; 9 nucleotides agree with TRBD1. The CDR3 DNA is TGTGCCAGCAGACCCCCCGGGACAGGGTTTGAGCAGTTCTTC. It yields the protein CASRPPGTGFEQFF.